The clone carrying this T cell receptor (beta chain) was seen many times. Time point indicated: before trial treatment. Donors were given nivolumab, ipilimumab, aspirin, low-dose cyclophosphamide and low-dose radiotherapy. Patients eligible had advanced solid tumors without tumor-infiltrating lymphocytes. The data belong to a study of low-dose radiotherapy and immunotherapy resistance in tumors. Study-wide context: Fractions of 1 Gy went to Cohort 2 every two weeks, for 13 Gy over 26 weeks. Each patient took aspirin at a dose of 300 mg by mouth once daily over the course of four cycles, with dosing beginning on cycle 1 day 1.

The CDR3 has 12 amino acids. Germline lookup yields CDR1 DFQATT and CDR2 SNEGSKA (reference sequence). TRAV- and TRBV-specific primers were used for first-strand cDNA, which covered alpha and beta chains. PCR amplification of the TCRs was performed with Phusion for 15 to 25 PCR cycles, and it relied on a constant-region primer together with a V-primer adapter. A single record per CDR3 protein comes from TCRdb applying MiXCR to the reads. The sample includes about 64,000 distinct CDR3 sequences, around 27% of them seen just once. The TCR comes from a male donor with rectosigmoid adenocarcinoma. The sample consisted of PBMCs, taken before treatment. J is TRBJ1-5 and V is TRBV20-1; the D gene is possibly TRBD1 (6 bases). The DNA for the CDR3 is TGCAGCGTAGAGGGGGACAATCAGCCCCAGCATTTT. It encodes CSVEGDNQPQHF.